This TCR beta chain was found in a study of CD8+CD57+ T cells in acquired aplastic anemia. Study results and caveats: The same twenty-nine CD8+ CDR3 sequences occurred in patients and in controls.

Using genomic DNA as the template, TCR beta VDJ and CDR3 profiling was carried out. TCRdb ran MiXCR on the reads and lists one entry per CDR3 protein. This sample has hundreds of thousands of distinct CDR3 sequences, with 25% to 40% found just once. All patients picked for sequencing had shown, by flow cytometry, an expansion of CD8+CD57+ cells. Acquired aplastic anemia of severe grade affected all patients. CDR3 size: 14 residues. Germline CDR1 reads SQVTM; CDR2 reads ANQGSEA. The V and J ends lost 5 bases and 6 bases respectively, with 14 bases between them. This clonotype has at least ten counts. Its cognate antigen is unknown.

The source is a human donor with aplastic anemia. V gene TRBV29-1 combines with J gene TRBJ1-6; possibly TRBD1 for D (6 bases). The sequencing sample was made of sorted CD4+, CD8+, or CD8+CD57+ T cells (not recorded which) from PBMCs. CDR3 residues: CSVMTGLGNSPLHF. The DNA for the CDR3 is TGCAGCGTTATGACAGGTTTGGGTAATTCACCCCTCCACTTT.